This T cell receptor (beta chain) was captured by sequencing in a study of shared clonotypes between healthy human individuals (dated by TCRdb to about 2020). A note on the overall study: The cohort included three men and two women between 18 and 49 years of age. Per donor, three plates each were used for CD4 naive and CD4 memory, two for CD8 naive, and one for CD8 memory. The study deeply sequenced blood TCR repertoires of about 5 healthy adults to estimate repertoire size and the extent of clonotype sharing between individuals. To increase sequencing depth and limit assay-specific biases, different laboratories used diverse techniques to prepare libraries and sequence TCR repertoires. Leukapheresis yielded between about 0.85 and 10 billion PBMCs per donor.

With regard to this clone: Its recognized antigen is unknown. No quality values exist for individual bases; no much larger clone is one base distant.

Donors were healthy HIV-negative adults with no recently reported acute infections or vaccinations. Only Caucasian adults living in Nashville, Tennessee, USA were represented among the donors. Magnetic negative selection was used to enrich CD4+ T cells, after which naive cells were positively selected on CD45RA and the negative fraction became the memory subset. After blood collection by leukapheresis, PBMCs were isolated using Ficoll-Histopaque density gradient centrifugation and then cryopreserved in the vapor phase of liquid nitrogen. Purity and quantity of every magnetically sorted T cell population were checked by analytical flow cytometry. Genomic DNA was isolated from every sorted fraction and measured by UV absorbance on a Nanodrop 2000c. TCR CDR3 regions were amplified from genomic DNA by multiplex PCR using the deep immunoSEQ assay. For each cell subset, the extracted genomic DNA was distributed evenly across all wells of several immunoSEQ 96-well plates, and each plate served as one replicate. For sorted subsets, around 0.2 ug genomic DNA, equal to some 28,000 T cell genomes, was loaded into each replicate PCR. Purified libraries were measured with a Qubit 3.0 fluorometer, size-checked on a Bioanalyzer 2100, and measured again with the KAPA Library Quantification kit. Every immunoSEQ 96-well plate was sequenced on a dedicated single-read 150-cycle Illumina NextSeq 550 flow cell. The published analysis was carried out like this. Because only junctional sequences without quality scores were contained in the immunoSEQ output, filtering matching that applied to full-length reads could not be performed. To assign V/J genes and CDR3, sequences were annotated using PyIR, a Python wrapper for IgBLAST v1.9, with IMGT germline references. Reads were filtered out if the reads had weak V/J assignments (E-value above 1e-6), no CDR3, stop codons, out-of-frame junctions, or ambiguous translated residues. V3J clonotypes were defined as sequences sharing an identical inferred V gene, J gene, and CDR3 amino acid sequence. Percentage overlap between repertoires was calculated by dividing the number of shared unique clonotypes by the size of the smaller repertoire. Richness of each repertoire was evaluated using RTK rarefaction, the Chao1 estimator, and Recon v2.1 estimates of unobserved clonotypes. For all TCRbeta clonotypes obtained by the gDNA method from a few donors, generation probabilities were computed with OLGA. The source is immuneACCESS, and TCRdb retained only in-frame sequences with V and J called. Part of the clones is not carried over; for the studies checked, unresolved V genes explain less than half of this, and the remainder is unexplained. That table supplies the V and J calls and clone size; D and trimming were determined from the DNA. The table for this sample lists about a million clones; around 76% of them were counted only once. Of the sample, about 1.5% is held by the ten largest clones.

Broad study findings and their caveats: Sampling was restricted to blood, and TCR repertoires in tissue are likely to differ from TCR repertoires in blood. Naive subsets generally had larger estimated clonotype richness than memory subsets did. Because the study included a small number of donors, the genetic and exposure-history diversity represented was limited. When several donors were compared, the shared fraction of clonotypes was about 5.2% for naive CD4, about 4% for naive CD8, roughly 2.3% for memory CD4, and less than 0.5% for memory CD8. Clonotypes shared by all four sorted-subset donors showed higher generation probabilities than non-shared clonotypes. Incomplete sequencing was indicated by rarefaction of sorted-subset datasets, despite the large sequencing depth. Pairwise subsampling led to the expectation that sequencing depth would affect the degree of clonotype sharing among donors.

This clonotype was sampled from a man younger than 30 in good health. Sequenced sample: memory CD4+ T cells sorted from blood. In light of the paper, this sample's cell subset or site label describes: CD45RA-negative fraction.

The nucleotide sequence is given as TGTGCCAGCAGCCCCGTCGGCTCTTACGAGCAGTACTTC. Its protein is CASSPVGSYEQYF. Recombination connected TRBV7-2 to TRBJ2-5, with no confidently assigned D gene. The J call may be mistaken, given a closer DNA end match to TRBJ2-7. CDR1 and CDR2 (SGHTA, FQGNSA) derive from the germline V gene. The CDR3 measures 13 amino acids from cysteine to phenylalanine. Just the 39-base CDR3 DNA is kept, in frame starting at base 1.